The source of this T cell receptor (beta chain) is a study of T cell responses to AZD1222 COVID-19 vaccine. The protocol was immunoSEQ multiplex PCR, while the TCRdb copy is restricted to in-frame clones and leaves out a portion. The sample contains approximately 200,000 clones, over 80% of which appear only once. Points from the study as a whole: Donors were chiefly white British, with a greater number of females, and clonal diversity was perhaps underestimated. Among those given AZD1222, only five or six were seropositive at baseline. Repertoires were obtained only post-peak T cell response.

A note on this clone: No antigen is known for it.

Material: peripheral blood, obtained on day 0 of MenACWY control vaccination. The sequence was collected from an adult in good health.

The CDR3 is CASSQGGSSPLGGYTF. Here the CDR3 DNA reads TGTGCCAGCAGCCAAGGGGGCTCCTCACCCTTAGGAGGCTACACCTTC. The chain combines TRBV3-1 (or the pseudogene TRBV3-2) with TRBJ1-2; D may be TRBD1 (5 bases). The V and J ends lost 1 base and 8 bases respectively, with 20 bases between them. The CDR3 is 16 amino acids. Germline-derived CDR1 and CDR2 are LGHDT and YNNKEL (reference sequence).